This record looks at one T cell receptor (beta chain) sequence and its context. One end of the junction fails to match germline, which may point to a read error. TCRdb keeps only in-frame clones here, not all; method: immunoSEQ multiplex PCR. Of about 110,000 clones in the sample, about nine tenths were seen once. This specimen comes from a study of blood T cell repertoires in COVID-19. CDR3 length: 14 residues. CDR1 is SGHNT and CDR2 is YYREEE in the germline V gene (reference sequence). The chain is built from TRBV5-4 and TRBJ2-7; TRBD2 is a possible D gene (6 bases). Sequencing input: peripheral blood. This receptor was obtained from a woman aged 30 to 39 with acute or convalescent COVID-19. The CDR3 DNA sequence: TGTGCCGGCAGCCTAGGCGGGACCTCCTACGAGCAGTACTTC. Its translation is CAGSLGGTSYEQYF.